The 10 T cell receptor beta chains below come from one sample, sequenced in a study of blood T cell repertoires in COVID-19. The assay was immunoSEQ multiplex PCR, and TCRdb's table has in-frame clones only and misses some. This sample has over 250,000 clones; 86% occur once, and the top ten carry approximately 2.4%. The specimen sequenced was PBMCs or T cells enriched from blood (not recorded which). Receptors originate from a woman aged 18-29 years who had recovered from COVID-19.

This clone occurred a few times. The chain couples TRBV19 to TRBJ1-1, with TRBD1 as a possible D gene (6 bases). Germline V gene lookup returns CDR1 LNHDA and CDR2 SQIVND (reference sequence). This CDR3 contains 13 residues. Between the trimmed V and J ends, which lost 6 bases and 1 base, there was a span of 9 bases. The CDR3 loop reads CASRRQENTEAFF. The CDR3 nucleotides are TGTGCCAGTAGACGACAGGAGAACACTGAAGCTTTCTTT.

The count of this clone is one. The V call is TRBV27, the J call TRBJ1-3; 10 nucleotides match TRBD1. This CDR3 is built from 18 residues. With V trimmed by 6 bases and J by 4 bases, 15 bases remained unmatched. Germline CDR1 is MNHEY and CDR2 is SMNVEV (reference sequence). This CDR3 is CASSPATGGILVGNTIYF. The CDR3 DNA is TGTGCCAGCAGCCCGGCGACAGGGGGCATATTGGTCGGAAACACCATATATTTT.

This chain joins TRBV20-1 and TRBJ1-3; unclear D gene. The germline gives CDR1 DFQATT, CDR2 SNEGSKA (reference sequence). Trimming took 3 bases from V and 0 from J, leaving 12 bases between them. This CDR3 region has 15 residues. Written as DNA, the CDR3 is TGCAGTGCTAGTACAGTTACCCACTCTGGAAACACCATATATTTT. Translation: CSASTVTHSGNTIYF.

The chain joins TRBV29-1 to TRBJ2-7; 10 bases fit TRBD2. Germline V CDR1 and CDR2: SQVTM, ANQGSEA. V gave up 6 bases and J gave up 0 bases; unmatched junction bases: 5. The CDR3 totals 14 residues. CDR3 sequence (DNA): TGCAGCGTATATAGCGGGAGGAGCTCCTACGAGCAGTACTTC. Its protein is CSVYSGRSSYEQYF.

This clone occurred once. V gene TRBV3-1 (or the pseudogene TRBV3-2) combines with J gene TRBJ1-5; TRBD1 matches at 11 bases. Germline V CDR1 and CDR2: LGHDT, YNNKEL (reference sequence). With 3 bases clipped from V and 6 bases from J, the junction kept 4 bases outside the gene matches. CDR3 length equals 15 residues. DNA of the CDR3: TGTGCCAGCAGCCAGGGGACAGGGGGGTCTCAGCCCCAGCATTTT. Translating gives CASSQGTGGSQPQHF.

This chain uses TRBV4-1 with TRBJ2-2, with 13 bases that match TRBD2. After removal of 4 bases from V and 6 bases from J, the junction contained 5 bases not matched to a gene. The CDR3 contains 16 residues. CDR1 and CDR2 from the germline V gene are MGHRA and YSYEKL. The CDR3, as DNA: TGCGCCAGCAGCCGCTGGACTAGCGGGAGACCCGGGGAGCTGTTTTTT. It is translated as CASSRWTSGRPGELFF.

This clone was counted once. Here the CDR3 reads CASSSYRGDLSSYNSPLHF. The DNA of the CDR3 is TGCGCCAGCAGCTCCTACAGGGGTGATCTGAGCTCCTATAATTCACCCCTCCACTTT. The rearrangement links TRBV5-1 to TRBJ1-6; TRBD1 aligns across 7 bases. The germline V gene has CDR1 SGHRS and CDR2 YFSETQ. Trimming cost V 3 bases and J 0 bases; bases outside gene matches: 12. The CDR3 length is 19 residues.

This chain uses TRBV28 with TRBJ2-1; 7 nucleotides match TRBD2. The CDR3 contains 20 residues. V lost 3 bases to trimming and J lost 4 bases; unmatched junction nucleotides: 21. CDR1 and CDR2 (germline): MDHEN, SYDVKM. CDR3 coding DNA: TGTGCCAGCAGTTTTCGAGGGAGGACAACTAGCGAATCTTTATACAATGAGCAGTTCTTC. This codes for CASSFRGRTTSESLYNEQFF.

The chain has TRBV5-4 and TRBJ1-3; 7 nucleotides match TRBD1. CDR1 SGHNT and CDR2 YYREEE come from the germline V gene (reference sequence). Trimming at V came to 4 bases and at J to 0 bases, leaving 4 bases not matched to a gene. The CDR3 has 15 residues. The DNA for the CDR3 is TGTGCCAGCAGCGCGGGGACAGACTCTGGAAACACCATATATTTT. Protein: CASSAGTDSGNTIYF.

The CDR3 protein is CASSLYQGPGELFF. CDR3 DNA: TGTGCCAGCAGTTTATACCAGGGCCCCGGGGAGCTGTTTTTT. This chain links TRBV28 with TRBJ2-2; the D gene is possibly TRBD1 (5 bases). The CDR3 length is 14 residues. CDR1 MDHEN and CDR2 SYDVKM come from the germline V gene. Trimming removed 1 base from V and 6 bases from J, with 9 bases in between.